The sequence of this TCR beta chain was determined in a study of blood T cell repertoires in COVID-19. Study-level information: T cells, B-cell-depleted T cells, or PBMCs provided the cDNA or gDNA that served as material.

Clinical history reported by participants formed the basis on which cohorts were assigned. The CDR3 extends over 14 amino acids. With V trimmed by 6 bases and J by 3 bases, 8 bases remained unmatched. CDR1 and CDR2 (germline): MNHEY, SVGEGT. Clones were read by immunoSEQ multiplex PCR, and TCRdb kept only the in-frame ones, dropping some. The sample records about 180,000 clones, roughly 87% being singletons. The material sequenced was PBMCs or T cells enriched from blood (not recorded which). The TCR was taken from a human donor with acute COVID-19. The donor label of this sample is uncertain. The rearrangement uses TRBV6-2 or TRBV6-3 and TRBJ2-7; 7 bases match TRBD1. CDR3 bases: TGTGCCAGCAGCCCCGGGACAGTACTCTACGAGCAGTACTTC. It yields the protein CASSPGTVLYEQYF.